Presented here are 27 T cell receptor beta chains from one specimen sequenced in a study of T cells after yellow fever vaccination. TCRdb recomputed calls from the 5' RACE reads with MiXCR, one row per CDR3 protein. The sample shows 500,000 to 650,000 distinct CDR3 sequences, 10% to 15% of them seen only once. The sample consisted of PBMCs, taken on the day of the yellow fever booster vaccination. Every receptor here comes from a man aged 25-40 years who received the YFV17D yellow fever vaccine.

This clonotype has at least ten counts. V and J are TRBV12-3 or TRBV12-4 and TRBJ2-7; D is perhaps TRBD2 (5 bases). The V and J ends lost 7 bases and 4 bases respectively, with 8 bases between them. This CDR3 is 11 amino acids long. This chain's CDR3 is CASNSGYEQYF. The CDR3 region has the DNA TGTGCCAGCAATTCGGGATACGAGCAGTACTTC.

The CDR3 DNA reads as TGCAGTGCTAGTGTGCTAGCGGGAGCAGAGACCCAGTACTTC. It translates to CSASVLAGAETQYF. This rearrangement joins TRBV20-1 to TRBJ2-5, with 10 bases fitting TRBD2. Germline CDR1 and CDR2: DFQATT and SNEGSKA (reference sequence). The CDR3 length is 14 residues. The ends lost 3 bases at V and 4 bases at J; junction bases unmatched: 5.

The chain carries TRBV29-1 and TRBJ2-1; D is ambiguous. The CDR3 consists of 13 residues. V dropped 3 bases and J dropped 0 bases, with 6 bases sitting between them. Germline V gives CDR1 SQVTM, CDR2 ANQGSEA. The CDR3, as DNA: TGCAGCGTTGAGATAAGCTCCTACAATGAGCAGTTCTTC. Translation: CSVEISSYNEQFF.

This sequence joins TRBV29-1 and TRBJ1-2; the D is unclear. The CDR3 loop spans 13 amino acids. Germline V gene sequence: CDR1 SQVTM, CDR2 ANQGSEA. V was pared by 6 bases and J by 1 base, with 12 bases between. CDR3 protein: CSVQTGSNYGYTF. CDR3 nucleotide sequence: TGCAGCGTGCAAACCGGGAGTAACTATGGCTACACCTTC.

This clonotype was observed a few times. This rearrangement joins TRBV6-2 or TRBV6-3 to TRBJ1-5; TRBD1 agrees at 8 bases. V was clipped by 7 bases and J by 4 bases; unmatched bases: 3. The length of the CDR3 is 13 residues. The germline gives CDR1 MNHEY, CDR2 SVGEGT. CDR3 residues: CASTGQGNQPQHF. DNA for the CDR3: TGTGCCAGCACCGGACAGGGAAATCAGCCCCAGCATTTT.

Only a few counts were recorded for this clonotype. The chain combines TRBV20-1 with TRBJ2-7; 7 bases align to TRBD2. The CDR3 is made up of 13 amino acids. Germline values: CDR1 DFQATT, CDR2 SNEGSKA (reference sequence). V lost 5 bases to trimming and J lost 2 bases; unmatched junction nucleotides: 6. The CDR3 reads CSAPGLSPYEQYF. The CDR3 bases are TGCAGTGCTCCGGGACTATCACCCTACGAGCAGTACTTC.

This clonotype showed up just a few times. The rearrangement uses TRBV20-1 and TRBJ2-5; 8 bases match TRBD1. CDR1 DFQATT and CDR2 SNEGSKA come from the germline V gene (reference sequence). After removal of 4 bases from V and 1 base from J, the junction contained 2 bases not matched to a gene. The CDR3 extends over 13 amino acids. CDR3 in amino acids: CSATQGAQETQYF. CDR3 sequence (DNA): TGCAGTGCTACGCAGGGGGCCCAAGAGACCCAGTACTTC.

This chain connects TRBV9 to TRBJ1-6; D is perhaps TRBD1 (5 bases). This CDR3 contains 14 residues. Germline CDR1 and CDR2: SGDLS and YYNGEE. Trimming left V 0 bases short and J 7 bases short, with 8 bases between. Here the CDR3 DNA reads TGTGCCAGCAGCGTAGGAACAGGAAATTCACCCCTCCACTTT. It translates to CASSVGTGNSPLHF.

This clonotype came up a few times. The rearrangement links TRBV7-2 to TRBJ1-5; 9 nucleotides align to TRBD1. Germline V gene data show CDR1 as SGHTA and CDR2 as FQGNSA. J lost 0 bases, V lost 2 bases, and 5 bases had no gene match. This CDR3 has 17 residues. The CDR3 sequence: CASSLRTGDLSNQPQHF. CDR3 DNA: TGTGCCAGCAGCTTAAGGACAGGGGACCTTAGCAATCAGCCCCAGCATTTT.

The V gene is TRBV20-1, the J gene TRBJ2-5; the D is unclear. The germline V gene has CDR1 DFQATT and CDR2 SNEGSKA (reference sequence). This CDR3 has 11 residues. V shed 4 bases and J shed 5 bases, with 8 bases lying between them. CDR3 loop: CSANHIETQYF. The CDR3 coding sequence is TGCAGTGCTAACCATATCGAGACCCAGTACTTC.

The chain is built from TRBV24-1 and TRBJ2-5; TRBD2 matches at 9 bases. The V gene's germline CDR1 is KGHDR and CDR2 SFDVKD. There are 18 residues in the CDR3. With 1 base clipped from V and 1 base from J, the junction kept 9 bases outside the gene matches. The CDR3 sequence is CATSDLWGGGRGQETQYF. The CDR3 region has the DNA TGTGCCACCAGTGATTTATGGGGCGGCGGGAGGGGCCAAGAGACCCAGTACTTC.

CDR3 bases: TGTGCCAGCAGCCAAGAAGCAGGGCATTCAGTAGCTTTCTTT. Amino acids: CASSQEAGHSVAFF. This chain joins TRBV3-1 and TRBJ1-1; D might be TRBD1 (5 bases). V was shortened by 0 bases and J by 10 bases, with 15 bases between the two germline ends. This CDR3 contains 14 residues. Germline loops: CDR1 LGHDT, CDR2 YNNKEL (reference sequence).

There are many counts of this clonotype. This chain uses TRBV5-6 with TRBJ2-5, with a possible D match to TRBD2 (5 bases). Deletions cut 2 bases from V and 6 bases from J, with 11 bases between. CDR1 SGHDT and CDR2 YYEEEE come from the germline V gene. The CDR3 length is 13 residues. This CDR3 is CASSFGGQKTQYF. The CDR3 coding sequence is TGTGCCAGCAGCTTTGGCGGGCAAAAGACCCAGTACTTC.

This clonotype was seen a handful of times. The chain is built from TRBV28 and TRBJ2-7; 13 positions agree with TRBD2. CDR1 is MDHEN, CDR2 SYDVKM, per germline. The CDR3 runs to 16 residues. V was pared by 8 bases and J by 6 bases, with 13 bases of the junction left unmatched. CDR3 nucleotides: TGTGCCAGCTGTCTAGGACTAGCGGGAGCGGGTCGCGAGCAGTACTTC. Translating gives CASCLGLAGAGREQYF.

This clonotype was seen a few times. The rearrangement joins TRBV14 to TRBJ2-7, with 8 bases that match TRBD2. CDR3 length: 14 amino acids. Germline assignment: CDR1 SGHDN and CDR2 FVKESK. V lost 4 bases, J lost 2 bases, and 4 bases stayed unmatched. DNA for the CDR3: TGTGCCAGCAGCCTGGGACTAGGGGCCTACGAGCAGTACTTC. Protein product: CASSLGLGAYEQYF.

This clonotype has only a few counts. This chain links TRBV6-2 or TRBV6-3 with TRBJ2-7, with 7 bases identical to TRBD2. The CDR3 is 17 residues long. Germline values: CDR1 MNHEY, CDR2 SVGEGT. The trim removed 0 bases at V and 2 bases at J, leaving 10 bases unmatched. The DNA for the CDR3 is TGTGCCAGCAGTTACTCCTCTCGCCTAGCGGCTACCTACGAGCAGTACTTC. This gives the protein CASSYSSRLAATYEQYF.

This clonotype has ten or more counts. The CDR3 sequence: CASSPPGELFF. CDR3 coding DNA: TGTGCCAGCAGCCCCCCCGGGGAGCTGTTTTTT. V is TRBV12-3 or TRBV12-4 and J is TRBJ2-2; D call uncertain. The CDR3 length is 11 residues. V lost 6 bases to trimming and J lost 6 bases, with 5 bases between them.

V gene TRBV3-1 combines with J gene TRBJ2-1; 13 bases align to TRBD2. There are 16 residues in the CDR3. Germline CDR1 LGHDT, CDR2 YNNKEL (reference sequence). V shed 4 bases, J shed 10 bases, and the junction held 10 bases outside the gene matches. CDR3 sequence reads: CASSLGLAGVKEEQFF. The CDR3 nucleotides are TGTGCCAGCAGCCTCGGACTAGCGGGAGTGAAGGAGGAGCAGTTCTTC.

The sample holds a few counts of this clonotype. The chain is built from TRBV24-1 and TRBJ2-3; possible D gene TRBD2, 5 bases. The CDR3 extends over 17 amino acids. The V and J ends lost 5 bases and 6 bases respectively, with 23 bases between them. Germline CDR1 and CDR2: KGHDR and SFDVKD. CDR3 residues: CATSANPTTSRADTQYF. The CDR3 DNA reads as TGTGCCACCAGTGCCAACCCCACTACCTCGCGGGCCGATACGCAGTATTTT.

The chain has TRBV10-3 and TRBJ2-3, with 12 bases fitting TRBD2. Germline V gene lookup returns CDR1 ENHRY and CDR2 SYGVKD. V lost 0 bases, J lost 6 bases, and 4 bases stayed unmatched. This CDR3 spans 16 amino acids. CDR3: CAISESTSGSVDTQYF. The CDR3 DNA sequence: TGTGCCATCAGTGAGTCGACTAGCGGGAGTGTGGATACGCAGTATTTT.

The V gene is TRBV4-3, the J gene TRBJ1-3; possibly TRBD1 for D (5 bases). V gave up 4 bases and J gave up 5 bases, with 9 bases separating them. The CDR3 runs to 13 residues. Germline V CDR1 and CDR2: LGHNA, YSLEER. CDR3 DNA: TGCGCCAGCAGCCCAGGGAATCGAAACACCATATATTTT. Translation: CASSPGNRNTIYF.

This clonotype was detected only a few times. This sequence joins TRBV28 and TRBJ2-1, with 12 bases that match TRBD2. Unmatched junction bases numbered 5, after V lost 6 bases and J lost 5 bases. The germline gives CDR1 MDHEN, CDR2 SYDVKM. The CDR3 length is 15 residues. The CDR3 region has the DNA TGTGCCAGCAGGAGACTAGCGGGAGTCCACAATGAGCAGTTCTTC. Its translation is CASRRLAGVHNEQFF.

The chain recombines TRBV19 with TRBJ2-7; 7 bases are shared with TRBD2. This CDR3 spans 13 amino acids. Trimming cost V 3 bases and J 4 bases; bases outside gene matches: 3. From germline, CDR1 is LNHDA and CDR2 SQIVND (reference sequence). CDR3 loop: CASSIGLGYEQYF. CDR3 DNA sequence: TGTGCCAGTAGTATCGGACTAGGGTACGAGCAGTACTTC.

This clonotype was picked up one time. The V gene is TRBV7-3, the J gene TRBJ2-1, with D maybe TRBD2 (6 bases). V was trimmed by 2 bases and J by 7 bases, leaving 12 bases between them. The length of the CDR3 is 14 residues. Germline V gene data show CDR1 as SGHTA and CDR2 as FQGTGA. CDR3 sequence reads: CASSLGGVENEQFF. CDR3 nucleotide sequence: TGTGCCAGCAGCTTAGGAGGGGTGGAGAATGAGCAGTTCTTC. The variable domain in full, with the rest retrieved from reference TRBV7-3 and TRBJ2-1, is GAGVSQTPSNKVTEKGKYVELRCDPISGHTALYWYRQSLGQGPEFLIYFQGTGAADDSGLPNDRFFAVRPEGSVSTLKIQRTERGDSAVYLCASSLGGVENEQFFGPGTRLTVL.

This chain joins TRBV6-2 or TRBV6-3 and TRBJ2-7; TRBD2 is a possible D gene (5 bases). This CDR3 has 16 residues. V was clipped by 10 bases and J by 7 bases, with 29 bases between them. CDR1 is MNHEY, CDR2 SVGEGT, per germline. The CDR3 protein is CATSEGGERLAGEQYF. The CDR3 DNA reads TGTGCCACCTCAGAGGGCGGTGAGCGGCTAGCTGGGGAGCAGTACTTC.

This clonotype was observed a few times. This rearrangement joins TRBV10-3 to TRBJ2-1; possible D gene TRBD2, 5 bases. Trimming took off 8 bases at V and 8 bases at J, with 10 bases between the two ends. The CDR3 runs to 11 residues. In germline, CDR1 is ENHRY, CDR2 SYGVKD. The CDR3 coding sequence is TGTGCCATCGGGTATAGCGATGAGCAGTTCTTC. It is translated as CAIGYSDEQFF.

V gene TRBV6-5 combines with J gene TRBJ2-2; D possibly corresponds to TRBD2 (6 bases). Trimming removed 11 bases at V and 7 bases at J, with 14 bases between. CDR1 is MNHEY and CDR2 is SVGAGI in the germline V gene. This CDR3 comprises 12 residues. The DNA of the CDR3 is TGTGCCTCGGGGGTCACGGGCGGGGAGCTGTTTTTT. Protein: CASGVTGGELFF.